These 18 T cell receptor beta chains were all obtained from the same sample, sequenced in a study of T cell responses to AZD1222 COVID-19 vaccine. Profiled with immunoSEQ multiplex PCR; TCRdb holds only in-frame clones, not every one. The sample comprises more than 95,000 clones, around 91% of which are singletons, and roughly 4.4% rests with the top ten. The starting material was peripheral blood, obtained on day 0 of MenACWY control vaccination. The receptors were gathered from an adult in good health.

The V and J genes are TRBV6-5 and TRBJ2-3; 12 bases map to TRBD2. V was clipped by 7 bases and J by 5 bases; unmatched bases: 7. This CDR3 is 15 amino acids long. Germline V gene sequence: CDR1 MNHEY, CDR2 SVGAGI. CDR3 sequence reads: CASKASGGAGDTQYF. The CDR3 DNA reads as TGTGCCAGCAAGGCTAGCGGGGGGGCAGGAGATACGCAGTATTTT.

The gene calls are TRBV28 and TRBJ2-7; possibly TRBD1 for D (5 bases). Trimming shortened V by 3 bases and J by 3 bases, and 15 bases separated the two germline ends. The CDR3 consists of 15 residues. Germline V lookup: CDR1 MDHEN, CDR2 SYDVKM. The CDR3 is CASSFPPGQIYEQYF. In nucleotides, the CDR3 is TGTGCCAGCAGTTTTCCTCCCGGACAAATCTACGAGCAGTACTTC.

The V and J genes are TRBV27 and TRBJ1-2; a possible D gene is TRBD1 (6 bases). This CDR3 comprises 15 residues. Germline values: CDR1 MNHEY, CDR2 SMNVEV (reference sequence). V was pared by 8 bases and J by 5 bases, with 21 bases between. CDR3 nucleotide sequence: TGTGCCAGCCAGAAGTATGTGGGGGCGTCTTATGGCTACACCTTC. The encoded protein is CASQKYVGASYGYTF.

Worth noting for this clone: The junction departs from germline at one end; a sequencing error may be responsible. The gene calls are TRBV6-1 and TRBJ1-5; D remains ambiguous. Germline-derived CDR1 and CDR2 are MNHNS and SASEGT. This CDR3 region has 16 residues. The CDR3, as DNA: TGTGCCAGCAGTGAATTCGCGGGGTCGAGCAATCAGCCCCAGCGTTTT. It translates to CASSEFAGSSNQPQRF.

The rearrangement uses TRBV6-2 or TRBV6-3 and TRBJ2-5; 12 bases are a match to TRBD2. The length of the CDR3 is 19 residues. The V segment lost 2 bases and the J segment 1 base; nucleotides outside the gene matches: 11. The germline V gene encodes CDR1 MNHEY and CDR2 SVGEGT. CDR3 in DNA: TGTGCCAGCAGTTACATCTTAGGGCTAGCGGGGGGGATCCAAGAGACCCAGTACTTC. Its protein is CASSYILGLAGGIQETQYF.

This clone was observed a handful of times. This chain connects TRBV4-3 to TRBJ2-2; TRBD2 aligns across 11 bases. CDR1 and CDR2 (germline): LGHNA, YSLEER. The V gene end was trimmed by 0 bases and the J gene end by 6 bases; junction bases not matched to a gene: 6. CDR3 size: 17 residues. CDR3 loop: CASSQDFLAGGPGELFF. The CDR3 nucleotides read TGCGCCAGCAGCCAAGATTTTTTAGCGGGGGGGCCCGGGGAGCTGTTTTTT.

CDR3 residues: CSAQISGANVLTF. CDR3 nucleotide sequence: TGCAGCGCCCAAATCTCTGGGGCCAACGTCCTGACTTTC. The rearrangement joins TRBV29-1 to TRBJ2-6, with unresolved D. V lost 7 bases and J lost 0, with 7 bases in between. This CDR3 contains 13 residues. Germline V gene lookup returns CDR1 SQVTM and CDR2 ANQGSEA.

The J gene is TRBJ2-2, the V gene TRBV6-6; no definite D call. This CDR3 contains 16 residues. The germline gives CDR1 MNHNY, CDR2 SVGAGI (reference sequence). Between the trimmed V and J ends, which lost 2 bases and 2 bases, there was a span of 12 bases. This CDR3 is CASSYGLDLNTGELFF. CDR3 sequence (DNA): TGTGCCAGCAGTTACGGCCTAGACTTAAACACCGGGGAGCTGTTTTTT.

The V gene is TRBV28, the J gene TRBJ1-5; TRBD1 is a possible D gene (6 bases). Germline CDR1 MDHEN, CDR2 SYDVKM. Trimming pared 5 bases from V and 0 bases from J, leaving 23 bases between. CDR3 length: 19 amino acids. For the CDR3, the DNA is TGTGCCAGCAGTCACAGCCCGGGGGGGCAGACGAATAGCAATCAGCCCCAGCATTTT. Amino acids: CASSHSPGGQTNSNQPQHF.

This clone appeared once. This sequence joins TRBV6-2 or TRBV6-3 and TRBJ2-5; TRBD2 agrees at 7 bases. The V segment lost 5 bases and the J segment 2 bases; nucleotides outside the gene matches: 8. CDR1 and CDR2 from the germline V gene are MNHEY and SVGEGT. This CDR3 spans 15 amino acids. Here the CDR3 DNA reads TGTGCCAGCAGTCGAACGCGGGGGTTGCAAGAGACCCAGTACTTC. Translated, it gives CASSRTRGLQETQYF.

The chain joins TRBV19 to TRBJ1-1, with D unclear. Germline V gene lookup returns CDR1 LNHDA and CDR2 SQIVND (reference sequence). The CDR3 extends over 17 amino acids. V was clipped by 0 bases and J by 3 bases, with 17 bases between them. CDR3 in amino acids: CASSIDPPDGRDTEAFF. The CDR3 DNA follows: TGTGCCAGTAGTATAGACCCGCCCGACGGCAGAGACACTGAAGCTTTCTTT.

The chain carries TRBV3-1 (or the pseudogene TRBV3-2) and TRBJ1-2; 12 positions agree with TRBD1. V dropped 3 bases and J dropped 2; count of bases not matched to a gene: 4. This CDR3 has 16 residues. CDR1 and CDR2 from the germline V gene are LGHDT and YNNKEL (reference sequence). The CDR3 DNA reads TGTGCCAGCAGCCACGGGGACAGGGGGCGCAACTATGGCTACACCTTC. Translating it yields CASSHGDRGRNYGYTF.

V usage is TRBV11-2 and J usage is TRBJ2-1; 9 positions match TRBD2. Unmatched junction bases numbered 6, after V lost 5 bases and J lost 1 base. Germline V CDR1 and CDR2: SGHAT, FQNNGV. This CDR3 has 16 residues. In nucleotides, the CDR3 is TGTGCCAGCAGCGAAACTAGCGGGCAGTCCTACAATGAGCAGTTCTTC. Translation gives CASSETSGQSYNEQFF. The full variable domain, its missing parts supplied by reference TRBV11-2 and TRBJ2-1, is EAGVAQSPRYKIIEKRQSVAFWCNPISGHATLYWYQQILGQGPKLLIQFQNNGVVDDSQLPKDRFSAERLKGVDSTLKIQPAKLEDSAVYLCASSETSGQSYNEQFFGPGTRLTVL.

V usage is TRBV6-5 and J usage is TRBJ2-1; TRBD1 agrees at 10 bases. CDR1 and CDR2 from the germline V gene are MNHEY and SVGAGI. V was pared by 6 bases and J by 4 bases, with 3 bases of the junction left unmatched. The CDR3 sequence is 14 residues long. CDR3 bases: TGTGCCAGCAGGAGACAGGGGGCTTACAATGAGCAGTTCTTC. It specifies CASRRQGAYNEQFF.

The chain joins TRBV5-6 to TRBJ1-3; D might be TRBD1 (6 bases). The germline V and J ends were trimmed by 1 base and 0 bases, with 14 bases remaining between them. This CDR3 has 17 residues. Germline values: CDR1 SGHDT, CDR2 YYEEEE. The CDR3 nucleotides read TGTGCCAGCAGCTTGTGGACAGTTACGTACTCTGGAAACACCATATATTTT. This translates into CASSLWTVTYSGNTIYF.

CDR3: CASRSGGAYNEQFF. Here the CDR3 DNA reads TGTGCCAGTAGATCCGGGGGCGCCTACAATGAGCAGTTCTTC. The chain is built from TRBV19 and TRBJ2-1; either TRBD1 or TRBD2 may fit D (6 bases each). Germline CDR1 and CDR2: LNHDA and SQIVND (reference sequence). CDR3 length equals 14 residues. Trimming removed 6 bases at V and 2 bases at J, with 11 bases between.

CDR3 loop: CASSLAGTVNEKLFF. In DNA form, the CDR3 reads TGTGCCAGCAGCTTAGCGGGGACAGTTAATGAAAAACTGTTTTTT. The chain combines TRBV11-2 with TRBJ1-4; TRBD1 agrees at 7 bases. V shed 1 base, J shed 4 bases, and the junction held 3 bases outside the gene matches. Germline V gives CDR1 SGHAT, CDR2 FQNNGV. This CDR3 is 15 amino acids long. Full variable domain (missing parts from reference TRBV11-2 and TRBJ1-4): EAGVAQSPRYKIIEKRQSVAFWCNPISGHATLYWYQQILGQGPKLLIQFQNNGVVDDSQLPKDRFSAERLKGVDSTLKIQPAKLEDSAVYLCASSLAGTVNEKLFFGSGTQLSVL.

CDR3 sequence (DNA): TGTGCCAGCAGCTTGATCCGCCCCACGAACACCGGGGAGCTGTTTTTT. Its translation is CASSLIRPTNTGELFF. V is TRBV7-9 and J is TRBJ2-2; D gene ambiguous. The V gene's germline CDR1 is SEHNR and CDR2 FQNEAQ (reference sequence). The V gene lost 3 bases and the J gene lost 0 bases, with 11 bases spanning the gap. CDR3 length: 16 amino acids. Combining the CDR3 with reference TRBV7-9 and TRBJ2-2 gives the whole variable domain DTGVSQNPRHKITKRGQNVTFRCDPISEHNRLYWYRQTLGQGPEFLTYFQNEAQLEKSRLLSDRFSAERPKGSFSTLEIQRTEQGDSAMYLCASSLIRPTNTGELFFGEGSRLTVL.